This TCR beta chain came from a study of blood T cell repertoires in COVID-19. Study as a whole: In each case, the material was cDNA or gDNA derived from T cells, B-cell-depleted T cells, or PBMCs.

This clone has only a few counts. CDR1 and CDR2 (germline): MNHEY, SMNVEV (reference sequence). Between the trimmed V and J ends, which lost 2 bases and 3 bases, there was a span of 13 bases. The CDR3 covers 16 residues. Clones were read by immunoSEQ multiplex PCR, and TCRdb kept only the in-frame ones, dropping some. The table includes 55,000 to 80,000 clones, more than 65% detected once. V gene TRBV27 combines with J gene TRBJ2-2; possibly TRBD2 for D (6 bases). Sequencing input: peripheral blood. The sequence was collected from a woman aged 70-85 years with acute or convalescent COVID-19. The CDR3 sequence: CASSLGRERYTGELFF. The CDR3 DNA is TGTGCCAGCAGTTTAGGCCGGGAGAGGTACACCGGGGAGCTGTTTTTT.